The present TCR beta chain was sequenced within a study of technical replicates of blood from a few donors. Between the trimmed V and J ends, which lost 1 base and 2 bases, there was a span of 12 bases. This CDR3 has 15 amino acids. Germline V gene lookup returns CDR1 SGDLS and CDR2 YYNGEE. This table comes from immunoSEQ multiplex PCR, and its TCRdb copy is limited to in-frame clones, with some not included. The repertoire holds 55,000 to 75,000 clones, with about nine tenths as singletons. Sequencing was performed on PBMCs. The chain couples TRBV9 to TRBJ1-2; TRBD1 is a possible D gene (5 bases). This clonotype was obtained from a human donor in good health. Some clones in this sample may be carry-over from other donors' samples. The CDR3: CASSVSPRANYGYTF. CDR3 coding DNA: TGTGCCAGCAGCGTAAGTCCCAGGGCGAACTATGGCTACACCTTC.